This T cell receptor beta chain was identified during a study of T cells in Graves' hyperthyroidism and ophthalmopathy. Study-wide points: Most expanded thyroid clonotypes above 0.001 also appeared in blood. In validation, the model predicted ophthalmopathy. These predictions came a median roughly seven months before onset.

Ten or more counts support this clonotype. Its antigen remains unknown. Each 10 ml fresh peripheral blood draw supplied the PBMCs. The length of the CDR3 is 17 residues. Trimming shortened V by 0 bases and J by 1 base, and 13 bases separated the two germline ends. RNA transcripts were the template for amplifying TCR beta CDR3 regions. TCR CDR3 underwent first-round RT-PCR with the HTBI primer set. TCRdb analysed the multiplex PCR reads with MiXCR anew, one entry per CDR3 protein. The profile covers around 350,000 distinct CDR3 sequences, with 19% appearing a single time and 3.5% to 4% taken by the ten largest.

The chain is built from TRBV12-3 or TRBV12-4 and TRBJ1-5; the D gene is possibly TRBD1 (5 bases). This TCR was recovered from a woman under 30 with Graves' hyperthyroidism. Sequenced material: blood. The CDR3 spells CASSLAGQGRSNQPQHF. The CDR3 DNA is TGTGCCAGCAGTTTAGCGGGGCAGGGTAGGAGCAATCAGCCCCAGCATTTT.